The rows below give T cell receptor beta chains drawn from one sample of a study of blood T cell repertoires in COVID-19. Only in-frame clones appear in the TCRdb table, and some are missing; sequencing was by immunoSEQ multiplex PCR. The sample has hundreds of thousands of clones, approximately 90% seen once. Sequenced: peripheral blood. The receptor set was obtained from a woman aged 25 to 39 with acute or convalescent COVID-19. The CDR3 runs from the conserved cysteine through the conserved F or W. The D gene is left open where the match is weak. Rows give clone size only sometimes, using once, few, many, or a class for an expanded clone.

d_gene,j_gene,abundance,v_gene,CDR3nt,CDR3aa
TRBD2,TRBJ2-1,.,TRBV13,TGTGCCAGCAGCCTAACAGCGGGGCCAAGCTCCTACAATGAGCAGTTCTTC,CASSLTAGPSSYNEQFF
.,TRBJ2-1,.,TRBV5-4,TGTGCCAGCAGCTTGGCAGAAAGCTCCTACAATGAGCAGTTCTTC,CASSLAESSYNEQFF
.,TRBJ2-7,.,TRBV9,TGTGCCAGCAGCGTAGGACTTTCCTACGAGCAGTACTTC,CASSVGLSYEQYF
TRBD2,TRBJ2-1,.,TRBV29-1,TGCAGCGTTGAAGATCGAGCGGGGGCCTCCGATGAGCAGTTCTTC,CSVEDRAGASDEQFF
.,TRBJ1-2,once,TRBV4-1,TGCGCCAGCAGCCAAGAAATGCGGAAGTATGGCTACACCTTC,CASSQEMRKYGYTF
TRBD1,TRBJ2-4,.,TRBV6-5,TGTGCCAGCAGCCTCCGACAGGGGGACATTCAGTACTTC,CASSLRQGDIQYF
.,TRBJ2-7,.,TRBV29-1,TGCAGCGCCAGGACAGTACACTACGAGCAGTACTTC,CSARTVHYEQYF
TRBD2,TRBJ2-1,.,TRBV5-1,TGCGCCAGCAGCTCCGGGACTAGCGGGGGGGCCTCGTTCTTC,CASSSGTSGGASFF
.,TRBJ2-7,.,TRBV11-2,TGTGCCAGCAGCTTTGGTAGCGAGCAGTACTTC,CASSFGSEQYF
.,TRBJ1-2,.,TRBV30,TGTGCCTTGATCTTGCCGGGACACCGAATTAACTATGGCTACACCTTC,CALILPGHRINYGYTF
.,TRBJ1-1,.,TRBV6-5,TGTGCCAGCAGCCCGGGGGTCAGCACTGAAGCTTTCTTT,CASSPGVSTEAFF
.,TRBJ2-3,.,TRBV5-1,TGCGCCAGCAGCTTCGACAGTAAAAGCACAGATACGCAGTATTTT,CASSFDSKSTDTQYF
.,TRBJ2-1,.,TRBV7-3,TGTGCCAGCAGCACAAACAATGAGCAGTTCTTC,CASSTNNEQFF
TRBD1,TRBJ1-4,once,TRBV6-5,TGTGCCAGCAGGACAGGGGGGCAAGAAAAACTGTTTTTT,CASRTGGQEKLFF
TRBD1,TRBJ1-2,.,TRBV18,TGTGCCAGCTCACCAGGACAGGGGGCTGGCTATGGCTACACCTTC,CASSPGQGAGYGYTF
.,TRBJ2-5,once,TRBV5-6,TGTGCCAGCAGCTTCGGTTTGGCAGGGTGGGAGACCCAGTACTTC,CASSFGLAGWETQYF
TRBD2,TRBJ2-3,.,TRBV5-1,TGCGCCAGCAGCTTTGGACGAGCGGGGGGACAGGATACGCAGTATTTT,CASSFGRAGGQDTQYF
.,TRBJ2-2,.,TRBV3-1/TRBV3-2,TGTGCCAGCAGCCAAGCGGCGGGGGACATCACCGGGGAGCTGTTTTTT,CASSQAAGDITGELFF
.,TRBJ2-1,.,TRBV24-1,TGTGCCACCAGTGATCCGACGGGGAGCTCCTACAATGAGCAGTTCTTC,CATSDPTGSSYNEQFF
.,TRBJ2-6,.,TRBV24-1,TGTGCCACCTCAGAATCGGGAGGGGCCAACGTCCTGACTTTC,CATSESGGANVLTF
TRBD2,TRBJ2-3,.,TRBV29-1,TGCAGCGTCCCCCTCGGACTAGCGGGGGTGACAGATACGCAGTATTTT,CSVPLGLAGVTDTQYF
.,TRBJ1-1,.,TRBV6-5,TGTGCCAGCAGTTACACCCGTCTTGGCGGGACTGAAGCTTTCTTT,CASSYTRLGGTEAFF
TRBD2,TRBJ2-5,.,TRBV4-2,TGTGCCAGCAGCCAACTAGCGGGGGACCAAGAGACCCAGTACTTC,CASSQLAGDQETQYF
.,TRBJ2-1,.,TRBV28,TGTGCCAGCAGTCCTCCGACAGGAGTCTACAATGAGCAGTTCTTC,CASSPPTGVYNEQFF
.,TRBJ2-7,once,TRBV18,TGTGCCAGCTCACCAGGGGTGGGGGCTTACGAGCAGTACTTC,CASSPGVGAYEQYF
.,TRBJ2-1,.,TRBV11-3,TGTGCCAGCAGCAAAGGAGGGGGGGCCCTAAATCATAATGAGCAGTTCTTC,CASSKGGGALNHNEQFF
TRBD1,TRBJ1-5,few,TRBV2,TGTGCCAGCAGTGAATATCAGGGGGCTATAGAGCCCCAGCATTTT,CASSEYQGAIEPQHF
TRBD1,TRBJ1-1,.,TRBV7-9,TGTGCCAGCAGCCCGAAATTACTACCGACAGGGGGCGTGAACACTGAAGCTTTCTTT,CASSPKLLPTGGVNTEAFF
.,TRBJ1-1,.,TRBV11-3,TGTGCCAGCAGCAACAGGGCGAACACTGAAGCTTTCTTT,CASSNRANTEAFF
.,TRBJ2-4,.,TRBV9,TGTGCCAGCAGCGTATCCGGGGGTCGGGACATTCAGTACTTC,CASSVSGGRDIQYF
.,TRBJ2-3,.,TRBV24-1,TGTGCCACCAGTGATGCTTCCGAGGTCGCAGATACGCAGTATTTT,CATSDASEVADTQYF
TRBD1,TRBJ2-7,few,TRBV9,TGTGCCAGCAGCGTAGATGCAGGGGGCCTCGAGCAGTACTTC,CASSVDAGGLEQYF
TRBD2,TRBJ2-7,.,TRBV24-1,TGTGCCACCAGTGACCTTAGCGGGGGGCGGACCTACGAGCAGTACTTC,CATSDLSGGRTYEQYF
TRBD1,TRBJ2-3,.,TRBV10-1,TGCGCCAGCAACCCCGGGACAGGGGGTCCCACAGATACGCAGTATTTT,CASNPGTGGPTDTQYF
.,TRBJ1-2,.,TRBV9,TGTGCCAGCAGCGTAGAGCCTTACGGTGGCTACACCTTC,CASSVEPYGGYTF
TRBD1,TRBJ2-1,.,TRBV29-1,TGCAGCCTTGAAGATTTCGGACAGGGAGAGCAGTTCTTC,CSLEDFGQGEQFF
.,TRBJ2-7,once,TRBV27,TGTGCCCCTGGGGGAGGACGGTACGAGCAGTACTTC,CAPGGGRYEQYF
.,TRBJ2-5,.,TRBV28,TGTGCCAGCAGTTTTCGCGGGGCGACCCAGTACTTC,CASSFRGATQYF
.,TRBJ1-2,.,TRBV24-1,TGTGCCACCAGTGACTTACCAGGTATGGGCTACACCTTC,CATSDLPGMGYTF
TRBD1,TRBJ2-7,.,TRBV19,TGTGCCAGTAGTATACGACAGGGTTACGAGCAGTACTTC,CASSIRQGYEQYF
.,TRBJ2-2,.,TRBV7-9,TGTGCCAGCTTGAACATTGCCGGGGAGCTGTTTTTT,CASLNIAGELFF
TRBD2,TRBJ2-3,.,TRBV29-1,TGCAGCGTTGATGGGACTAGCGGGGGGGCGAGAGATACGCAGTATTTT,CSVDGTSGGARDTQYF
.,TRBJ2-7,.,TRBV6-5,TGTGCCAGCAGAAGGACAAGGAGCTACGAGCAGTACTTC,CASRRTRSYEQYF
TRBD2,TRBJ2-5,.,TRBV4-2,TGTGCCAGCAGCCCGATTTCCTCCGCGGGGGGGGAGACCCAGTACTTC,CASSPISSAGGETQYF
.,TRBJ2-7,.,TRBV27,TGTGCCAGCTGGGGCGGACCGAACTACGAGCAGTACTTC,CASWGGPNYEQYF
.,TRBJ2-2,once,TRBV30,TGTGCCTGGAGTGTAGGGTTGTGGCAGGGCGGCACCGGGGAGCTGTTTTTT,CAWSVGLWQGGTGELFF
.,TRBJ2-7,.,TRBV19,TGTGCCAGTAGTCTGACAGACCTGGACTACGAGCAGTACTTC,CASSLTDLDYEQYF
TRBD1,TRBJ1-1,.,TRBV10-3,TGTGCCATCAGTCCCCTCACCCGGGACAGGGGGATGAACACTGAAGCTTTCTTT,CAISPLTRDRGMNTEAFF
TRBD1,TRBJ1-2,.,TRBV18,TGTGCCAGCTCACAACTGACAGGGTCGGATGGCTACACCTTC,CASSQLTGSDGYTF
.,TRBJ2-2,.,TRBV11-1,TGTGCCAGCAGAACCTCAGGGGCACGGATCGGGGAGCTGTTTTTT,CASRTSGARIGELFF
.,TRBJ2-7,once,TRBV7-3,TGTGCCAGCAGCGCACAGGGACCCTCCTACGAGCAGTACTTC,CASSAQGPSYEQYF
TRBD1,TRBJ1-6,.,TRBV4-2,TGTGCCAGCAGCCAGGAGGACAGGTCGGGTTCACCCCTCCACTTT,CASSQEDRSGSPLHF
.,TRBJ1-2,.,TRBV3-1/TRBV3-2,TGTGCCAGCATGGGACAAAATGGCTACACCTTC,CASMGQNGYTF
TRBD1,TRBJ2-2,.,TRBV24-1,TGTGCCACCAGTGATCCCGGACAGGGTGATACCGGGGAGCTGTTTTTT,CATSDPGQGDTGELFF
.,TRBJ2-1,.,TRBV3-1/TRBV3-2,TGTGCCAGCAGCCAAGACCTAAGGGGTCCATACAATGAGCAGTTCTTC,CASSQDLRGPYNEQFF